This TCR beta chain was identified in a study of blood T cell repertoires in COVID-19. The method was immunoSEQ multiplex PCR; TCRdb's version includes in-frame clones alone and lacks a portion of them. This sample yields hundreds of thousands of clones, of which around 90% are seen a single time; roughly 0.8% belongs to the top ten. There are 16 residues in the CDR3. Trimming took 3 bases from V and 7 from J, leaving 20 bases between them. This clonotype was sampled from a woman in her 30s with acute or convalescent COVID-19. V usage is TRBV5-3 and J usage is TRBJ2-1; TRBD2 might be the D (5 bases). TRBV5-3 is an open reading frame, and its role is uncertain. Sequences were obtained from peripheral blood. For the CDR3, the DNA is TGTGCCAGAAGCTCTCAATGGGCGGGCCCCGTAAATGAGCAGTTCTTC. It codes for CARSSQWAGPVNEQFF.